A selection of T cell receptor beta chains follows, all from one sample in a study of blood T cell repertoires in COVID-19. TCRdb's table, derived via immunoSEQ multiplex PCR, lists solely in-frame clones and lacks some. The table includes about 82,000 clones, 78% detected once. Sequences were obtained from peripheral blood. The receptor set was obtained from a man aged 55 to 69 with COVID-19, enrolled during active disease. Both conserved end residues are part of each CDR3. D genes are given only for firm matches. The size field is filled for only some rows; it gives once, few, many or a size class.

clone size	D gene	V gene	J gene	CDR3 protein	CDR3 DNA
-	TRBD2	TRBV4-3	TRBJ2-1	CASSQGHSGSDNEQFF	TGCGCCAGCAGCCAAGGACACAGCGGGAGTGACAATGAGCAGTTCTTC
-	-	TRBV5-6	TRBJ2-5	CASSSRLIQETQYF	TGTGCCAGCAGCTCTAGGCTAATTCAAGAGACCCAGTACTTC
-	TRBD2	TRBV5-1	TRBJ2-7	CASSPGGGTYEQYF	TGCGCCAGCAGCCCTGGGGGAGGGACCTACGAGCAGTACTTC
-	TRBD2	TRBV7-2	TRBJ2-1	CASSRSGTSGKNEQFF	TGTGCCAGCAGCAGATCCGGGACTAGCGGGAAAAATGAGCAGTTCTTC
few	TRBD1	TRBV29-1	TRBJ2-3	CSVEAGTGGRDTQYF	TGCAGCGTTGAAGCCGGGACAGGGGGTCGCGATACGCAGTATTTT
-	-	TRBV4-3	TRBJ2-1	CASSQVGGGSYNEQFF	TGCGCCAGCAGCCAAGTAGGGGGGGGCTCCTACAATGAGCAGTTCTTC
-	TRBD2	TRBV25-1	TRBJ2-1	CASSDLAGDFQFF	TGTGCCAGCAGTGATCTAGCGGGCGACTTCCAGTTCTTC
-	TRBD2	TRBV5-1	TRBJ2-2	CASSLPGLAGGPNTGELFF	TGCGCCAGCAGCTTACCGGGACTAGCGGGAGGGCCTAACACCGGGGAGCTGTTTTTT
-	-	TRBV6-2/TRBV6-3	TRBJ2-7	CASSYSPSPSYEQYF	TGTGCCAGCAGTTACTCTCCCAGTCCAAGCTACGAGCAGTACTTC
once	-	TRBV5-1	TRBJ2-7	CASSLNSGLSSYEQYF	TGCGCCAGCAGCTTGAATAGCGGCCTAAGCTCCTACGAGCAGTACTTC
-	TRBD2	TRBV7-3	TRBJ2-1	CASAPQTGGVYEQFF	TGTGCCAGCGCTCCGCAAACGGGAGGGGTATATGAGCAGTTCTTC
-	-	TRBV2	TRBJ1-1	CASSEAGGGPTEAFF	TGTGCCAGCAGTGAAGCGGGAGGGGGACCAACTGAAGCTTTCTTT
few	TRBD2	TRBV13	TRBJ2-1	CASILRTSGYNEQFF	TGTGCCAGCATCCTCCGGACTAGCGGTTACAATGAGCAGTTCTTC
-	-	TRBV2	TRBJ2-6	CASREGRNTGANVLTF	TGTGCCAGCAGGGAGGGGAGGAACACTGGGGCCAACGTCCTGACTTTC